Listed below are T cell receptor beta chains from one sample, sequenced in a study of graft-versus-host responses after intestinal transplantation. For these receptors, no antigen is known. Data came from immunoSEQ multiplex PCR; TCRdb stores just in-frame clones and leaves some out. In the table there are about 41,000 clones, 85% to 95% of which are singletons. The material was unstimulated CD8+ T cells sorted from spleen or lymph node cells, obtained before transplant. The receptor set was obtained from a human donor who was the organ donor for an intestinal transplant. Both conserved end residues are part of each CDR3. Fields, in order: D gene, J gene, V gene, clone size, CDR3 protein, CDR3 DNA. D genes are given only for firm matches. The size of a clone is reported for some rows only, either as once, few or many, or as a class for expanded clones.

d_call: NA
j_call: TRBJ2-5
v_call: TRBV19
clone_size: NA
cdr3_aa: CASSMGETQYF
cdr3_nt: TGTGCCAGTAGTATGGGAGAGACCCAGTACTTC

d_call: NA
j_call: TRBJ1-1
v_call: TRBV7-9
clone_size: NA
cdr3_aa: CASSLAGVEMNTEAFF
cdr3_nt: TGTGCCAGCAGCTTAGCTGGAGTCGAAATGAACACTGAAGCTTTCTTT

d_call: NA
j_call: TRBJ1-1
v_call: TRBV13
clone_size: once
cdr3_aa: CASSSQPKTKEAFF
cdr3_nt: TGTGCCAGCAGCTCCCAACCCAAAACTAAGGAAGCTTTCTTT

d_call: NA
j_call: TRBJ2-7
v_call: TRBV7-9
clone_size: once
cdr3_aa: CASSPGYEQYF
cdr3_nt: TGTGCCAGCAGCCCAGGGTACGAGCAGTACTTC

d_call: NA
j_call: TRBJ2-7
v_call: TRBV5-5
clone_size: NA
cdr3_aa: CASSLDLYEQYF
cdr3_nt: TGTGCCAGCAGCTTGGACCTTTACGAGCAGTACTTC

d_call: NA
j_call: TRBJ1-2
v_call: TRBV4-3
clone_size: NA
cdr3_aa: CASSQEVRIGGNYGYTF
cdr3_nt: TGCGCCAGCAGCCAAGAAGTACGAATAGGAGGAAATTATGGCTACACCTTC

d_call: NA
j_call: TRBJ2-3
v_call: TRBV5-5
clone_size: NA
cdr3_aa: CASSLVAYPDTQYF
cdr3_nt: TGTGCCAGCAGCTTGGTCGCATACCCAGATACGCAGTATTTT

d_call: NA
j_call: TRBJ1-3
v_call: TRBV30
clone_size: NA
cdr3_aa: CAWGWGSRGNTIYF
cdr3_nt: TGTGCCTGGGGGTGGGGTTCTAGGGGAAACACCATATATTTT

d_call: TRBD1
j_call: TRBJ2-3
v_call: TRBV5-6
clone_size: NA
cdr3_aa: CASSWQGDRSTDTQYF
cdr3_nt: TGTGCCAGCAGCTGGCAGGGGGACCGCAGCACAGATACGCAGTATTTT

d_call: NA
j_call: TRBJ2-4
v_call: TRBV11-2
clone_size: NA
cdr3_aa: CASSPGIAKNIQYF
cdr3_nt: TGTGCCAGCAGCCCAGGAATAGCCAAAAACATTCAGTACTTC

d_call: TRBD2
j_call: TRBJ2-3
v_call: TRBV7-3
clone_size: NA
cdr3_aa: CASSLTSGGADTQYF
cdr3_nt: TGTGCCAGTAGCTTAACTAGCGGGGGGGCAGATACGCAGTATTTT

d_call: TRBD1
j_call: TRBJ2-1
v_call: TRBV5-1
clone_size: NA
cdr3_aa: CASSGGTGVGPYNEQFF
cdr3_nt: TGCGCCAGCAGCGGAGGGACAGGGGTAGGCCCCTACAATGAGCAGTTCTTC

d_call: NA
j_call: TRBJ1-2
v_call: TRBV18
clone_size: once
cdr3_aa: CASGPGTHYGYTF
cdr3_nt: TGTGCCAGCGGACCGGGGACTCACTATGGCTACACCTTC

d_call: NA
j_call: TRBJ2-7
v_call: TRBV6-1
clone_size: NA
cdr3_aa: CASREGRWDFGVYEQYF
cdr3_nt: TGTGCCAGCAGGGAAGGCCGGTGGGACTTCGGGGTTTACGAGCAGTACTTC

d_call: NA
j_call: TRBJ1-6
v_call: TRBV29-1
clone_size: NA
cdr3_aa: CSVVDPTDLASPLHF
cdr3_nt: TGCAGCGTTGTGGACCCAACTGACTTGGCTTCACCCCTCCACTTT

d_call: TRBD2
j_call: TRBJ2-5
v_call: TRBV27
clone_size: NA
cdr3_aa: CASAAGLAFGLETQYF
cdr3_nt: TGTGCCAGCGCCGCGGGACTAGCATTCGGGTTGGAGACCCAGTACTTC

d_call: TRBD1
j_call: TRBJ1-3
v_call: TRBV11-3
clone_size: NA
cdr3_aa: CASSLALLQGRGNTIYF
cdr3_nt: TGTGCCAGCAGCTTAGCCCTACTACAGGGGAGGGGAAACACCATATATTTT

d_call: NA
j_call: TRBJ2-1
v_call: TRBV13
clone_size: NA
cdr3_aa: CASSPDSYNEQFF
cdr3_nt: TGTGCCAGCAGCCCTGACAGCTACAATGAGCAGTTCTTC

d_call: NA
j_call: TRBJ2-6
v_call: TRBV7-9
clone_size: few
cdr3_aa: CASVIYGGLGGANVLTF
cdr3_nt: TGTGCCAGCGTCATCTATGGGGGGCTAGGTGGGGCCAACGTCCTGACTTTC

d_call: NA
j_call: TRBJ1-1
v_call: TRBV5-4
clone_size: NA
cdr3_aa: CASSSLGVGVNTEAFF
cdr3_nt: TGTGCCAGCAGCTCACTTGGTGTGGGGGTGAACACTGAAGCTTTCTTT

d_call: NA
j_call: TRBJ2-7
v_call: TRBV10-2
clone_size: NA
cdr3_aa: CASSGGRVYEQYF
cdr3_nt: TGCGCCAGCAGTGGAGGCAGGGTCTACGAGCAGTACTTC

d_call: TRBD2
j_call: TRBJ2-3
v_call: TRBV7-3
clone_size: NA
cdr3_aa: CASSPGTSGTDTQYF
cdr3_nt: TGTGCCAGCAGCCCGGGGACTAGCGGCACAGATACGCAGTATTTT

d_call: TRBD1
j_call: TRBJ1-3
v_call: TRBV5-1
clone_size: NA
cdr3_aa: CASSLACRDRVGNTIYF
cdr3_nt: TGCGCCAGCAGCTTGGCATGCCGGGACAGGGTTGGAAACACCATATATTTT

d_call: NA
j_call: TRBJ2-7
v_call: TRBV29-1
clone_size: NA
cdr3_aa: CSGKWGHEQYF
cdr3_nt: TGCAGCGGAAAGTGGGGCCACGAGCAGTACTTC

d_call: NA
j_call: TRBJ1-1
v_call: TRBV25-1
clone_size: NA
cdr3_aa: CASSDPRRGVNTEAFF
cdr3_nt: TGTGCCAGCAGTGACCCCCGGCGGGGCGTGAACACTGAAGCTTTCTTT

d_call: TRBD2
j_call: TRBJ2-3
v_call: TRBV18
clone_size: NA
cdr3_aa: CASSLTSGGPGPWETQYF
cdr3_nt: TGTGCCAGCTCACTAACTAGCGGGGGACCTGGACCGTGGGAAACGCAGTATTTT

d_call: TRBD2
j_call: TRBJ2-5
v_call: TRBV6-1
clone_size: NA
cdr3_aa: CASSATSGGDEETQYF
cdr3_nt: TGTGCCAGCAGTGCGACTAGCGGGGGGGACGAAGAGACCCAGTACTTC

d_call: TRBD2
j_call: TRBJ2-5
v_call: TRBV30
clone_size: NA
cdr3_aa: CAWSVLTSGQETQYF
cdr3_nt: TGTGCCTGGAGTGTATTGACTAGCGGGCAAGAGACCCAGTACTTC

d_call: NA
j_call: TRBJ1-5
v_call: TRBV4-2
clone_size: NA
cdr3_aa: CASSQDTGQYQPQHF
cdr3_nt: TGTGCCAGCAGCCAAGACACAGGACAGTATCAGCCCCAGCATTTT

d_call: TRBD2
j_call: TRBJ2-1
v_call: TRBV9
clone_size: NA
cdr3_aa: CASSVVASGGYNEQFF
cdr3_nt: TGTGCCAGCAGCGTAGTTGCTAGCGGGGGTTACAATGAGCAGTTCTTC

d_call: TRBD1
j_call: TRBJ1-2
v_call: TRBV6-1
clone_size: few
cdr3_aa: CASSEGKAGGYGYTF
cdr3_nt: TGTGCCAGCAGTGAAGGGAAGGCAGGGGGCTATGGCTACACCTTC

d_call: TRBD1
j_call: TRBJ1-5
v_call: TRBV18
clone_size: once
cdr3_aa: CASSPRDRVNSNQPQHF
cdr3_nt: TGTGCCAGCTCACCCCGGGACAGGGTGAATAGCAATCAGCCCCAGCATTTT

d_call: NA
j_call: TRBJ1-1
v_call: TRBV11-2
clone_size: NA
cdr3_aa: CASSHSGTQNTEAFF
cdr3_nt: TGTGCCAGCAGCCATTCCGGGACACAGAACACTGAAGCTTTCTTT

d_call: NA
j_call: TRBJ2-7
v_call: TRBV12-5
clone_size: NA
cdr3_aa: CASGLELGLYEQYF
cdr3_nt: TGTGCTAGTGGCCTCGAACTTGGACTCTACGAGCAGTACTTC

d_call: TRBD2
j_call: TRBJ2-3
v_call: TRBV7-3
clone_size: NA
cdr3_aa: CASSSTSGTDTQYF
cdr3_nt: TGTGCCAGCAGCTCTACTAGCGGCACAGATACGCAGTATTTT

d_call: NA
j_call: TRBJ1-2
v_call: TRBV4-1
clone_size: NA
cdr3_aa: CASSQERQNYGYTF
cdr3_nt: TGCGCCAGCAGCCAAGAGAGGCAGAACTATGGCTACACCTTC

d_call: NA
j_call: TRBJ2-1
v_call: TRBV7-8
clone_size: NA
cdr3_aa: CASSSLWGNEQFF
cdr3_nt: TGTGCCAGCAGCTCCCTATGGGGAAATGAGCAGTTCTTC

d_call: NA
j_call: TRBJ2-7
v_call: TRBV10-2
clone_size: NA
cdr3_aa: CASSELLQRVEQYF
cdr3_nt: TGCGCCAGCAGTGAGTTACTACAGCGGGTCGAGCAGTACTTC

d_call: NA
j_call: TRBJ1-4
v_call: TRBV7-2
clone_size: NA
cdr3_aa: CASSLAPENEKLFF
cdr3_nt: TGTGCCAGCAGCTTAGCGCCCGAAAATGAAAAACTGTTTTTT

d_call: NA
j_call: TRBJ2-1
v_call: TRBV2
clone_size: NA
cdr3_aa: CASSLGNEQFF
cdr3_nt: TGTGCCAGCAGTTTGGGGAATGAGCAGTTCTTC